These 4 T cell receptor beta chains share one sample of origin, sequenced in a study of cytomegalovirus exposure and HLA in healthy donors. Primers included in the PCR were 60 Vbeta and 13 Jbeta primers. Profiled with immunoSEQ multiplex PCR; TCRdb holds only in-frame clones, not every one. The sample contains approximately 200,000 clones, about three quarters of which appear only once. The sequencing input was PBMCs. All receptors derive from a man between 40 and 49 years old in good health and CMV-seronegative.

This clone was counted a few times. V usage is TRBV14 and J usage is TRBJ2-7; D remains ambiguous. There are 11 residues in the CDR3. Germline CDR1 SGHDN, CDR2 FVKESK. Trimming left V 4 bases short and J 6 bases short, with 7 bases between. The CDR3 sequence: CASSREREQYF. The CDR3 DNA reads TGTGCCAGCAGCCGCGAACGCGAGCAGTACTTC.

This clone came up once. The chain joins TRBV29-1 to TRBJ1-6; tentatively, D is TRBD1 (5 bases). Trimming took off 5 bases at V and 7 bases at J, with 15 bases between the two ends. Germline assignment: CDR1 SQVTM and CDR2 ANQGSEA. This CDR3 has 14 amino acids. The CDR3, as DNA: TGCAGCGTTTGGCGGGACGGTGGGAATTCACCCCTCCACTTT. Translated, it gives CSVWRDGGNSPLHF.

The rearrangement uses TRBV13 and TRBJ2-7; 9 bases fit TRBD2. The CDR3 contains 14 residues. Unmatched junction bases numbered 9, after V lost 5 bases and J lost 7 bases. CDR1 is PRHDT, CDR2 FYEKMQ, per germline (reference sequence). CDR3 nucleotides: TGTGCCAGCAGCCCCGGAGTAGCGGGGGATGAGCAGTACTTC. It is translated as CASSPGVAGDEQYF.

This clone showed up just a few times. The chain carries TRBV2 and TRBJ2-5, with 9 bases lining up with TRBD1. The CDR3 runs 14 residues. The V gene end was trimmed by 5 bases and the J gene end by 6 bases; junction bases not matched to a gene: 7. Germline CDR1 is SNHLY and CDR2 is FYNNEI. The CDR3 is CASSYDRGSQTQYF. The CDR3 bases are TGTGCCAGCAGTTATGACAGGGGGTCGCAGACCCAGTACTTC.